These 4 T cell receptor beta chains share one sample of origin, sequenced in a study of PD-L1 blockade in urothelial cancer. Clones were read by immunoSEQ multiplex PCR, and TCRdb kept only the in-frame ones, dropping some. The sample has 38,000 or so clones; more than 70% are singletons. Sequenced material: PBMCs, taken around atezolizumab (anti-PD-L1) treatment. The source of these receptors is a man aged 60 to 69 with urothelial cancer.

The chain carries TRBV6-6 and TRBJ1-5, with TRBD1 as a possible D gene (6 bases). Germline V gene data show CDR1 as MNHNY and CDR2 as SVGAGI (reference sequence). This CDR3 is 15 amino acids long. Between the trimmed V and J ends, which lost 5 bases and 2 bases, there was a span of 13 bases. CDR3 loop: CASSDRGAGNQPQHF. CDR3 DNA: TGTGCCAGCAGTGATCGGGGGGCTGGCAATCAGCCCCAGCATTTT.

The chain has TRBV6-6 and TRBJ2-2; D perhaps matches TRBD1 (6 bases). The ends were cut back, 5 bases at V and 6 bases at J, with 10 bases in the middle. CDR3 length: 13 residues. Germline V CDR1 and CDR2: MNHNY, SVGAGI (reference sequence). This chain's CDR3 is CASSLQGPGELFF. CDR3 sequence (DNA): TGTGCCAGCAGTCTACAGGGTCCCGGGGAGCTGTTTTTT.

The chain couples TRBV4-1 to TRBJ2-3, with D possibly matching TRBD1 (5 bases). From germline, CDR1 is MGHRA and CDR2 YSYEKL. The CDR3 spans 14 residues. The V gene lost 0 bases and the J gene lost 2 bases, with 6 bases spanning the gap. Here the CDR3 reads CASSQEGVTDTQYF. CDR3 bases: TGCGCCAGCAGCCAAGAAGGGGTCACAGATACGCAGTATTTT.

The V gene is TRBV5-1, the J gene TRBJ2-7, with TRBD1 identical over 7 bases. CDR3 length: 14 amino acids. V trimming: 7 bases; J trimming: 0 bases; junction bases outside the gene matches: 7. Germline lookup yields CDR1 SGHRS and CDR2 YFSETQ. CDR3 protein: CASCQTGSSYEQYF. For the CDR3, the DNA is TGCGCCAGCTGCCAGACAGGGAGCTCCTACGAGCAGTACTTC.